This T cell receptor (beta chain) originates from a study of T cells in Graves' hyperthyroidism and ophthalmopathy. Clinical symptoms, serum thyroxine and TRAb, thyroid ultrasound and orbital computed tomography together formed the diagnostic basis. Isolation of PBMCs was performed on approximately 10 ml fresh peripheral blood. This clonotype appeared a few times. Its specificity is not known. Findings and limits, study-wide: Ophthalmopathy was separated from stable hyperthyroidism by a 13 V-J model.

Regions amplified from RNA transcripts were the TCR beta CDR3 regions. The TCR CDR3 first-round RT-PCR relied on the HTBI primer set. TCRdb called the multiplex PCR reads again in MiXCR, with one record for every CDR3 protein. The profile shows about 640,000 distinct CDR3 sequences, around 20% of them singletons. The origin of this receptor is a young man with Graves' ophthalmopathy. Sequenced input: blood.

The chain's CDR3 is CASIGSPNTGELFF. CDR3 coding DNA: TGTGCCAGCATCGGGAGTCCGAACACCGGGGAGCTGTTTTTT. The rearrangement links TRBV7-8 to TRBJ2-2; D is possibly TRBD2 (6 bases). The CDR3 covers 14 residues. Deletions cut 7 bases from V and 0 bases from J, with 9 bases between. Germline-derived CDR1 and CDR2 are SGHVS and FQNEAQ.